These 23 T cell receptor beta chains originate from one sample sequenced in a study of CD8 T cells in Susac syndrome. The RNA, roughly 0.45 to 1 ug, was put through reverse transcription using random hexamers. MiXCR, run by TCRdb on the immunoSEQ multiplex PCR reads, gives a single entry per CDR3 protein. The repertoire holds around 120,000 distinct CDR3 sequences, with 90% to 95% as singletons. Material for sequencing was CD4+ T cells from PBMCs. The receptors derive from a human donor with multiple sclerosis.

This clonotype was detected only once. The rearrangement uses TRBV7-2 and TRBJ1-3; the D is unclear. The CDR3 runs to 18 residues. Germline CDR1 reads SGHTA; CDR2 reads FQGNSA. Trimming shortened V by 5 bases and J by 1 base, and 21 bases separated the two germline ends. Written as DNA, the CDR3 is TGTGCCAGCAGCCCCCCCTTTGTCAGGCGGACTTCTGGAAACACCATATATTTT. It is translated as CASSPPFVRRTSGNTIYF.

This clonotype has just one count. The chain is built from TRBV6-4 and TRBJ2-3; D call uncertain. The germline V gene has CDR1 MRHNA and CDR2 SNTAGT. The CDR3 consists of 15 residues. V was cut by 2 bases and J by 1 base, with 10 bases left in between. This CDR3 reads CASSDVHGGTDTQYF. The CDR3, as DNA: TGTGCCAGCAGTGACGTTCATGGTGGCACAGATACGCAGTATTTT.

J is TRBJ1-2 and V is TRBV11-2; D is possibly TRBD1 (5 bases). The germline V gene has CDR1 SGHAT and CDR2 FQNNGV. This CDR3 spans 15 amino acids. V lost 4 bases to trimming and J lost 10 bases, with 22 bases between them. The CDR3 region has the DNA TGTGCCAGCAGCTCCCGCTGGGGCAGGGTAGTTGTCTACACCTTC. It codes for CASSSRWGRVVVYTF.

This clonotype was seen once. The rearrangement joins TRBV29-1 to TRBJ1-2; a possible D gene is TRBD1 (6 bases). V was shortened by 4 bases and J by 2 bases, with 23 bases between the two germline ends. From germline, CDR1 is SQVTM and CDR2 ANQGSEA. This CDR3 is built from 17 residues. The CDR3 DNA is TGCAGCGTTGTCCCCCTCAACAGGGCGAGGGCAAACTATGGCTACACCTTC. Translating it yields CSVVPLNRARANYGYTF.

The chain carries TRBV6-1 and TRBJ1-3, with a weak D call TRBD1 (6 bases). This CDR3 is 17 amino acids long. Germline CDR1 is MNHNS and CDR2 is SASEGT. V was pared by 7 bases and J by 3 bases, with 22 bases between. The CDR3 DNA is TGTGCCAGCACGGTTTGGGTTACGGGGGCAAATGGAAACACCATATATTTT. As protein: CASTVWVTGANGNTIYF.

V is TRBV28 and J is TRBJ1-2; no reliable D call. This CDR3 is built from 14 residues. Per germline, CDR1 MDHEN and CDR2 SYDVKM. The V end lost 4 bases, the J end lost 1 base, and 10 bases lay between the germline ends. The CDR3 protein is CASSSSPINYGYTF. For the CDR3, the DNA is TGTGCCAGCAGTTCAAGCCCCATTAACTATGGCTACACCTTC.

The chain has TRBV9 and TRBJ1-1; D unresolved. The CDR3 runs to 14 residues. Germline-derived CDR1 and CDR2 are SGDLS and YYNGEE. V was trimmed by 3 bases and J by 6 bases, leaving 15 bases between them. CDR3 sequence reads: CASSAGFGWPEAFF. DNA of the CDR3: TGTGCCAGCAGCGCTGGGTTCGGGTGGCCTGAAGCTTTCTTT.

V is TRBV7-2 and J is TRBJ1-4; D not resolved. This CDR3 contains 14 residues. V lost 2 bases and J 4 bases, leaving 8 bases between the germline ends. Germline CDR1 SGHTA, CDR2 FQGNSA. CDR3 DNA: TGTGCCAGCAGCTTAACCAGGATTAATGAAAAACTGTTTTTT. Encoded protein: CASSLTRINEKLFF.

The genes are TRBV18 and TRBJ2-5; D might be TRBD2 (6 bases). This CDR3 has 15 residues. The V end lost 0 bases, the J end lost 1 base, and 9 bases lay between the germline ends. Looked up from germline, CDR1 is KGHSH and CDR2 is LQKENI. The CDR3 here is CASSPPAGTQETQYF. The CDR3 nucleotides are TGTGCCAGCTCACCACCGGCGGGGACCCAAGAGACCCAGTACTTC.

V is TRBV30 and J is TRBJ1-6, with 8 bases lining up with TRBD1. With V trimmed by 5 bases and J by 7 bases, 1 base remained unmatched. This CDR3 contains 12 residues. Germline V gene sequence: CDR1 GTSNPN, CDR2 SVGIG (reference sequence). CDR3 protein: CAWSGGNSPLHF. CDR3 sequence (DNA): TGTGCCTGGTCAGGGGGCAATTCACCCCTCCACTTT.

The chain uses TRBV7-2 and TRBJ2-4; D call uncertain. CDR3 length equals 16 residues. CDR1 is SGHTA and CDR2 is FQGNSA in the germline V gene. V lost 1 base and J lost 5, with 15 bases in between. The CDR3 region has the DNA TGTGCCAGCAGCTTAGTTGCGGTTCCCACGCAAAACATTCAGTACTTC. Translated, it gives CASSLVAVPTQNIQYF.

The chain is built from TRBV7-3 and TRBJ1-1, with D possibly being TRBD1 (5 bases). CDR3 length: 13 amino acids. The germline V and J ends were trimmed by 5 bases and 1 base, with 8 bases remaining between them. Per the germline V gene, CDR1 is SGHTA and CDR2 is FQGTGA. The CDR3 reads CASSTGTNTEAFF. CDR3 nucleotides: TGTGCCAGCAGCACCGGGACGAACACTGAAGCTTTCTTT.

This chain connects TRBV6-5 to TRBJ2-7; TRBD1 agrees at 7 bases. CDR1 MNHEY and CDR2 SVGAGI come from the germline V gene. This CDR3 region has 17 residues. The V and J ends lost 0 bases and 6 bases, in that order; junction bases with no gene match: 14. The CDR3 DNA reads as TGTGCCAGCAGTTACTCGGGGTCGACAGGGCCCGAAGCCGAGCAGTACTTC. This sequence encodes CASSYSGSTGPEAEQYF.

The chain has TRBV19 and TRBJ1-1; 8 bases align to TRBD1. Germline V gene sequence: CDR1 LNHDA, CDR2 SQIVND (reference sequence). Trimming cost V 5 bases and J 1 base; bases outside gene matches: 12. This CDR3 has 17 amino acids. The CDR3 DNA follows: TGTGCCAGTAGTGAGGACAGGGAGGGTAGAGGGAACACTGAAGCTTTCTTT. It specifies CASSEDREGRGNTEAFF.

The rearrangement links TRBV3-1 to TRBJ1-1, with unresolved D. Trimming left V 1 base short and J 7 bases short, with 7 bases between. CDR3 length: 12 residues. CDR1 LGHDT and CDR2 YNNKEL come from the germline V gene (reference sequence). The CDR3 nucleotides are TGTGCCAGCAGCCAAGGTCCATTTGAAGCTTTCTTT. Translation: CASSQGPFEAFF.

The gene calls are TRBV20-1 and TRBJ2-3, with a tentative D call TRBD1 (6 bases). This CDR3 comprises 16 residues. Per germline, CDR1 DFQATT and CDR2 SNEGSKA (reference sequence). V was shortened by 3 bases and J by 2 bases, with 18 bases between the two germline ends. The CDR3 here is CSAREPRGVSTDTQYF. DNA of the CDR3: TGCAGTGCTAGGGAACCCAGGGGAGTGTCCACAGATACGCAGTATTTT.

V gene TRBV5-1 combines with J gene TRBJ2-5; D is tentatively TRBD1 or TRBD2 (5 bases each). The germline V gene encodes CDR1 SGHRS and CDR2 YFSETQ. This CDR3 is 15 amino acids long. The germline V and J ends were trimmed by 0 bases and 4 bases, with 13 bases remaining between them. CDR3 loop: CASSLDRGVGETQYF. Written as DNA, the CDR3 is TGCGCCAGCAGCTTGGATAGGGGAGTAGGAGAGACCCAGTACTTC.

The V gene is TRBV19, the J gene TRBJ1-1; D is uncertain. V shed 0 bases and J shed 0 bases, with 5 bases lying between them. Per germline, CDR1 LNHDA and CDR2 SQIVND (reference sequence). The CDR3 covers 14 residues. The CDR3 sequence: CASSIEVLNTEAFF. The DNA of the CDR3 is TGTGCCAGTAGTATAGAGGTTTTGAACACTGAAGCTTTCTTT.

V is TRBV7-2 and J is TRBJ2-7; TRBD1 matches at 8 bases. Germline loops: CDR1 SGHTA, CDR2 FQGNSA. V was pared by 0 bases and J by 3 bases, with 13 bases of the junction left unmatched. There are 18 residues in the CDR3. The CDR3 protein is CASSLAHAGQGSYYEQYF. The DNA for the CDR3 is TGTGCCAGCAGCTTAGCACACGCAGGACAGGGATCTTACTACGAGCAGTACTTC.

The DNA for the CDR3 is TGTGCCAGCAGCCAAGTCCGGGGCGAGCAGTTCTTC. It codes for CASSQVRGEQFF. The chain is built from TRBV4-2 and TRBJ2-1; either TRBD1 or TRBD2 may supply D (5 bases each). There are 12 residues in the CDR3. The V end lost 1 base, the J end lost 10 bases, and 8 bases lay between the germline ends. The V gene's germline CDR1 is LGHNA and CDR2 YNFKEQ.

The V call is TRBV28, the J call TRBJ1-2; the match to TRBD1 covers 8 bases. CDR3 length: 14 amino acids. Trimming cost V 3 bases and J 3 bases; bases outside gene matches: 3. Germline CDR1 reads MDHEN; CDR2 reads SYDVKM. This chain's CDR3 is CASSLQGAYYGYTF. The CDR3 bases are TGTGCCAGCAGTTTGCAGGGGGCGTACTATGGCTACACCTTC.

The chain is built from TRBV5-1 and TRBJ2-7; 8 positions match TRBD2. Germline values: CDR1 SGHRS, CDR2 YFSETQ. J lost 3 bases, V lost 4 bases, and 9 bases had no gene match. The CDR3 is made up of 15 amino acids. CDR3 in amino acids: CASSPKLGLGYEQYF. The CDR3 bases are TGCGCCAGCAGCCCGAAACTGGGACTAGGCTACGAGCAGTACTTC.

This chain connects TRBV6-6 to TRBJ1-2, with unresolved D. CDR1 and CDR2 (germline): MNHNY, SVGAGI (reference sequence). The CDR3 covers 14 residues. The V end was cut by 2 bases, the J end by 8 bases, with 15 bases between. The CDR3 spells CASSYVPGLEGYTF. Here the CDR3 DNA reads TGTGCCAGCAGTTACGTCCCGGGTTTGGAGGGCTACACCTTC.